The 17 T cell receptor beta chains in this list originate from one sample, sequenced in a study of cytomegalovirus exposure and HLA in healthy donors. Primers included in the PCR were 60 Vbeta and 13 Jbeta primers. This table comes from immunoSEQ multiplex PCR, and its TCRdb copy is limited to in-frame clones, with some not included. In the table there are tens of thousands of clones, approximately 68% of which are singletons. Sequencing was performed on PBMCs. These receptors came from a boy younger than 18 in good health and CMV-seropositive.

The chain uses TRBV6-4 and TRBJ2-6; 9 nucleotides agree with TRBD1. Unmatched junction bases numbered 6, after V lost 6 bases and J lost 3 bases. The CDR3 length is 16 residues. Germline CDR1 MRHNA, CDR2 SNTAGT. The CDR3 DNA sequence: TGTGCCAGCAGCCCGGGACAGGGCGGTGGGGCCAACGTCCTGACTTTC. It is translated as CASSPGQGGGANVLTF.

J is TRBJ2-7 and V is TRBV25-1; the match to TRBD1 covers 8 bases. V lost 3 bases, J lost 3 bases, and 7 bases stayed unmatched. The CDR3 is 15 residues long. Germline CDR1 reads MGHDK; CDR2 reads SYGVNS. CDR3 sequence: CASSDTGTGGYEQYF. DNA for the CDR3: TGTGCCAGCAGTGATACCGGGACAGGAGGCTACGAGCAGTACTTC.

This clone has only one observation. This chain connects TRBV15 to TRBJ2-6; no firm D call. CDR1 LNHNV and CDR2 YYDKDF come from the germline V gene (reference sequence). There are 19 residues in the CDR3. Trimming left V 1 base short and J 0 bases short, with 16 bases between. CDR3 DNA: TGTGCCACCAGCAGAGGGTCCCGCTATGACTCCTCTGGGGCCAACGTCCTGACTTTC. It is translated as CATSRGSRYDSSGANVLTF.

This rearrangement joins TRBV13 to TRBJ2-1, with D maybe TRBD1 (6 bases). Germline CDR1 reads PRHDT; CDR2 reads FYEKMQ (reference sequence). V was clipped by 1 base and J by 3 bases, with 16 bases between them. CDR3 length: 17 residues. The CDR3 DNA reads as TGTGCCAGCAGCTTAGTTGGCGGGCAGGGGTTCTACAATGAGCAGTTCTTC. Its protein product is CASSLVGGQGFYNEQFF. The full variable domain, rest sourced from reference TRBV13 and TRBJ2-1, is AAGVIQSPRHLIKEKRETATLKCYPIPRHDTVYWYQQGPGQDPQFLISFYEKMQSDKGSIPDRFSAQQFSDYHSELNMSSLELGDSALYFCASSLVGGQGFYNEQFFGPGTRLTVL.

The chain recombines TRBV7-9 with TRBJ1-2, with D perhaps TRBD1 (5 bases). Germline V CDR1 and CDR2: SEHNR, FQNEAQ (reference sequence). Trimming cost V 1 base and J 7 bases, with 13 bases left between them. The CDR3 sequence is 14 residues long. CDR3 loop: CASSLVAQVLGYTF. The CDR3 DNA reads TGTGCCAGCAGCTTAGTTGCACAGGTACTTGGCTACACCTTC. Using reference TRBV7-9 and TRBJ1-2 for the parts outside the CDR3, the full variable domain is DTGVSQNPRHKITKRGQNVTFRCDPISEHNRLYWYRQTLGQGPEFLTYFQNEAQLEKSRLLSDRFSAERPKGSFSTLEIQRTEQGDSAMYLCASSLVAQVLGYTFGSGTRLTVV.

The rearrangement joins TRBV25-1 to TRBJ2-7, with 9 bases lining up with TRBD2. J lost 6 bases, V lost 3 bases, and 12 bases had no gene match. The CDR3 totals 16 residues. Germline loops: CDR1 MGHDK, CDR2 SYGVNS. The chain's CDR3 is CASSDRSGAGGFEQYF. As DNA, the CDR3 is TGTGCCAGCAGTGATCGCAGTGGGGCGGGAGGGTTCGAGCAGTACTTC.

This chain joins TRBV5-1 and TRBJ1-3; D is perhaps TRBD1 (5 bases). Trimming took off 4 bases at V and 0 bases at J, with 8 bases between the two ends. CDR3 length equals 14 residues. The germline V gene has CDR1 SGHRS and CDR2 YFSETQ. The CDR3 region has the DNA TGCGCCAGCAGCGACAGTAACTCTGGAAACACCATATATTTT. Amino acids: CASSDSNSGNTIYF.

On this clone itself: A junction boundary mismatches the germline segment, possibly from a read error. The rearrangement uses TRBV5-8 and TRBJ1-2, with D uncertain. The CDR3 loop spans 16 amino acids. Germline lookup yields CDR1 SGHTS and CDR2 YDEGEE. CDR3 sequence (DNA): TGTGCCAGCAGCTTGGTAGGGTCAGCTCACGACTATGGCTACCCCTTC. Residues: CASSLVGSAHDYGYPF.

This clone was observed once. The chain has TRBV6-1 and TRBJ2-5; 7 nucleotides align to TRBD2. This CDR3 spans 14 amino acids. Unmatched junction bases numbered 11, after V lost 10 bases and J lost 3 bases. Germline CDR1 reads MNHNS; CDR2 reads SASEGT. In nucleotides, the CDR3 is TGTGCCATCAAGGTAGCGGGTGTGAAAGAGACCCAGTACTTC. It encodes CAIKVAGVKETQYF.

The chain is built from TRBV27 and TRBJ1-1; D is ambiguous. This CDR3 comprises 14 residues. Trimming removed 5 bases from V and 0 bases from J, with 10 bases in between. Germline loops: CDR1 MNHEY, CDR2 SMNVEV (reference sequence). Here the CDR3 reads CASSERRMNTEAFF. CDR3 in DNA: TGTGCCAGCAGTGAGCGACGGATGAACACTGAAGCTTTCTTT.

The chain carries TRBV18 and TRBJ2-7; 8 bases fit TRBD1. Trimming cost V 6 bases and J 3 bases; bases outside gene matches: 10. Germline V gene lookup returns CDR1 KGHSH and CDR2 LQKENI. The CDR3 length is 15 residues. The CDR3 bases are TGTGCCAGCTCGGATGGACAGGGCTACCTCTACGAGCAGTACTTC. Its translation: CASSDGQGYLYEQYF.

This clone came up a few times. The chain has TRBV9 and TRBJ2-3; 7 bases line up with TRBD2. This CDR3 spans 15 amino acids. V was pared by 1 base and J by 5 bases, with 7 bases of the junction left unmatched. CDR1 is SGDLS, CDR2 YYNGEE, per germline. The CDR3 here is CASSVSAGALDTQYF. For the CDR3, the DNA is TGTGCCAGCAGCGTATCGGCGGGAGCCCTAGATACGCAGTATTTT.

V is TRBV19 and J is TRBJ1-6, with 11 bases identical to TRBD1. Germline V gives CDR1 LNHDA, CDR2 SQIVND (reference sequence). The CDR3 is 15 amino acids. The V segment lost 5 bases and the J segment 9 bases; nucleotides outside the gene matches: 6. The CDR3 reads CASSAWDRGVSPLHF. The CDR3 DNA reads TGTGCCAGTAGTGCCTGGGACAGGGGGGTTTCACCCCTCCACTTT.

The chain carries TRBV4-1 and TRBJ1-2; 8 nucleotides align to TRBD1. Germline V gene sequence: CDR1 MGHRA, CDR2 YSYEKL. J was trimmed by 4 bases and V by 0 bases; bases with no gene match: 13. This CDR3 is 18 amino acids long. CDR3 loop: CASSQEELGQERIYGYTF. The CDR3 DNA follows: TGCGCCAGCAGCCAAGAGGAATTGGGACAGGAAAGAATCTATGGCTACACCTTC.

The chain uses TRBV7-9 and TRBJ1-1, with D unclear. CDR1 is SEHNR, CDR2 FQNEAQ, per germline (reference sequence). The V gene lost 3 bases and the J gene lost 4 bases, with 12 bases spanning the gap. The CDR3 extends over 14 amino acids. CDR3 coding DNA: TGTGCCAGCAGCTTCGGGGTTAGGGTCACTGAAGCTTTCTTT. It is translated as CASSFGVRVTEAFF.

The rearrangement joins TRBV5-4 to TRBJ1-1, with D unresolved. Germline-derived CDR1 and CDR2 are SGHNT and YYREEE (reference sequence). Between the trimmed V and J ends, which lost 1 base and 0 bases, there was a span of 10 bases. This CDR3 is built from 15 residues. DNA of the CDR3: TGTGCCAGCAGCTTGACAGCTAACATGAACACTGAAGCTTTCTTT. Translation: CASSLTANMNTEAFF.

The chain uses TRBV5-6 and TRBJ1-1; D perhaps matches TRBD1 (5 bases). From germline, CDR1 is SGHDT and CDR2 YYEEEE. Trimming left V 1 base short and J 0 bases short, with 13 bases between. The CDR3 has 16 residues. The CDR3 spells CASSLRGTPLNTEAFF. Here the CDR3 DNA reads TGTGCCAGCAGCTTGAGGGGCACCCCCTTGAACACTGAAGCTTTCTTT.